One sample yielded the 17 T cell receptor beta chains listed below, sequenced in a study of blood T cell repertoires in COVID-19. Clones were sequenced by immunoSEQ multiplex PCR, and TCRdb holds only the in-frame ones, with some missing. The table lists some 120,000 clones, roughly four fifths of them singletons. The sample was peripheral blood. These receptors came from a human donor in a cohort sampled during active COVID-19.

This clone was detected only once. The chain recombines TRBV7-2 with TRBJ1-1, with a weak D call TRBD1 (6 bases). CDR1 and CDR2 (germline): SGHTA, FQGNSA. The CDR3 totals 14 residues. The germline V and J ends were trimmed by 7 bases and 5 bases, with 17 bases remaining between them. DNA of the CDR3: TGTGCCAGCAACCGACCGGGGGGCAGGACTGAAGCTTTCTTT. This sequence encodes CASNRPGGRTEAFF. The full variable domain, rest sourced from reference TRBV7-2 and TRBJ1-1, is GAGVSQSPSNKVTEKGKDVELRCDPISGHTALYWYRQSLGQGLEFLIYFQGNSAPDKSGLPSDRFSAERTGGSVSTLTIQRTQQEDSAVYLCASNRPGGRTEAFFGQGTRLTVV.

This clone appeared a few times. The V call is TRBV5-6, the J call TRBJ2-7; TRBD2 is a possible D gene (6 bases). The germline V and J ends were trimmed by 2 bases and 5 bases, with 14 bases remaining between them. The CDR3 consists of 14 residues. Germline V CDR1 and CDR2: SGHDT, YYEEEE. In DNA, the CDR3 is TGTGCCAGCAGCTTTCCGGGAGTTGGAAACGAGCAGTACTTC. Translation: CASSFPGVGNEQYF.

The J gene is TRBJ2-5, the V gene TRBV18, with D perhaps matching TRBD2 (7 bases). This CDR3 has 17 amino acids. Germline V lookup: CDR1 KGHSH, CDR2 LQKENI. Trimming removed 0 bases at V and 2 bases at J, with 16 bases between. The CDR3 sequence: CASSPPRGAGAQETQYF. CDR3 DNA: TGTGCCAGCTCACCACCTCGGGGGGCGGGAGCTCAAGAGACCCAGTACTTC.

V is TRBV7-9 and J is TRBJ2-1; 8 bases agree with TRBD2. CDR1 SEHNR and CDR2 FQNEAQ come from the germline V gene (reference sequence). The CDR3 is made up of 17 amino acids. V shed 5 bases, J shed 6 bases, and the junction held 15 bases outside the gene matches. CDR3 amino acids: CASSPPLGSGGPNEQFF. The DNA of the CDR3 is TGTGCCAGCAGCCCCCCCCTCGGAAGCGGGGGACCCAATGAGCAGTTCTTC.

This clone was recorded a few times. This rearrangement joins TRBV19 to TRBJ1-5; TRBD1 aligns across 8 bases. This CDR3 has 15 residues. Germline CDR1 and CDR2: LNHDA and SQIVND (reference sequence). V lost 4 bases, J lost 7 bases, and 9 bases stayed unmatched. In DNA, the CDR3 is TGTGCCAGTAGTAAGACAGGGGCTGTCACCCAGCCCCAGCATTTT. This encodes CASSKTGAVTQPQHF.

This clone was recorded only once. The gene calls are TRBV9 and TRBJ2-7; 9 nucleotides line up with TRBD1. This CDR3 contains 17 residues. Germline V gene sequence: CDR1 SGDLS, CDR2 YYNGEE. V shed 0 bases, J shed 0 bases, and the junction held 7 bases outside the gene matches. The CDR3 nucleotides are TGTGCCAGCAGCGTAGAAGGGACAGGGATTAGCTCCTACGAGCAGTACTTC. Its protein product is CASSVEGTGISSYEQYF.

This chain's CDR3 is CASSYGQGLDQPQHF. CDR3 nucleotides: TGTGCCAGCAGCTATGGACAGGGCTTGGATCAGCCCCAGCATTTT. The chain links TRBV6-5 to TRBJ1-5, with 8 bases fitting TRBD1. The V gene end was trimmed by 6 bases and the J gene end by 5 bases; junction bases not matched to a gene: 9. Germline V lookup: CDR1 MNHEY, CDR2 SVGAGI. There are 15 residues in the CDR3.

This clone was detected once. The V gene is TRBV9, the J gene TRBJ2-3, with D perhaps TRBD1 (6 bases). CDR1 is SGDLS and CDR2 is YYNGEE in the germline V gene. This CDR3 has 15 amino acids. The V end lost 0 bases, the J end lost 4 bases, and 12 bases lay between the germline ends. For the CDR3, the DNA is TGTGCCAGCAGCGTAGGGGTAGGGGGTCCAGATACGCAGTATTTT. Protein sequence: CASSVGVGGPDTQYF.

This chain joins TRBV6-2 or TRBV6-3 and TRBJ1-1; D call uncertain. V was trimmed by 2 bases and J by 1 base, leaving 8 bases between them. Germline V lookup: CDR1 MNHEY, CDR2 SVGEGT. The CDR3 has 14 residues. CDR3 coding DNA: TGTGCCAGCAGTTACCTTGGCGGGAACACTGAAGCTTTCTTT. Its protein product is CASSYLGGNTEAFF.

This chain uses TRBV24-1 with TRBJ1-6; TRBD1 agrees at 10 bases. Germline CDR1 and CDR2: KGHDR and SFDVKD. The CDR3 spans 13 residues. With V trimmed by 11 bases and J by 10 bases, 7 bases remained unmatched. The CDR3 here is CARQGARGSPLHF. In DNA, the CDR3 is TGTGCCAGACAGGGGGCGAGGGGGTCACCCCTCCACTTT.

This rearrangement joins TRBV6-5 to TRBJ2-7; 9 positions match TRBD2. Unmatched junction bases numbered 11, after V lost 5 bases and J lost 6 bases. CDR3 size: 15 residues. CDR1 and CDR2 from the germline V gene are MNHEY and SVGAGI. CDR3 nucleotide sequence: TGTGCCAGCAGTACCCAGGGGCGGGGGGGCTTCGAGCAGTACTTC. It yields the protein CASSTQGRGGFEQYF.

The V and J genes are TRBV18 and TRBJ2-5; 8 bases agree with TRBD2. There are 13 residues in the CDR3. Germline values: CDR1 KGHSH, CDR2 LQKENI. V was pared by 2 bases and J by 4 bases, with 0 bases of the junction left unmatched. DNA of the CDR3: TGTGCCAGCTCACCAGCGGGGGGAGAGACCCAGTACTTC. Translation: CASSPAGGETQYF.

The CDR3 DNA reads TGTGCCAGTAGTATGAGATCAGGGGCTGGCTACACCTTC. Protein sequence: CASSMRSGAGYTF. The rearrangement joins TRBV19 to TRBJ1-2; the D gene is possibly TRBD1 (6 bases). The V and J ends lost 3 bases and 7 bases respectively, with 12 bases between them. The CDR3 totals 13 residues. Per the germline V gene, CDR1 is LNHDA and CDR2 is SQIVND (reference sequence).

The CDR3 protein is CASSLVRLAGFTDTQYF. In DNA, the CDR3 is TGTGCCAGCAGCTTGGTTCGACTAGCGGGGTTTACAGATACGCAGTATTTT. J is TRBJ2-3 and V is TRBV5-6; 11 bases map to TRBD2. From germline, CDR1 is SGHDT and CDR2 YYEEEE. J lost 3 bases, V lost 0 bases, and 6 bases had no gene match. CDR3 length equals 17 residues.

The chain combines TRBV29-1 with TRBJ1-1, with 7 bases lining up with TRBD1. This CDR3 is 13 amino acids long. V lost 6 bases, J lost 5 bases, and 9 bases stayed unmatched. Germline V gene data show CDR1 as SQVTM and CDR2 as ANQGSEA. The CDR3 DNA sequence: TGCAGCGTCGAGGGACAACAGGGGACTGAAGCTTTCTTT. It encodes CSVEGQQGTEAFF.

The CDR3 reads CASSIGGQGISEQYF. CDR3 sequence (DNA): TGTGCCAGTAGTATAGGCGGACAGGGCATTTCCGAGCAGTACTTC. The chain carries TRBV19 and TRBJ2-7, with TRBD1 matching over 8 bases. The germline V gene has CDR1 LNHDA and CDR2 SQIVND (reference sequence). The CDR3 spans 15 residues. The V and J ends lost 1 base and 6 bases, in that order; junction bases with no gene match: 8.

In this sample, this clone turned up a few times. The V and J genes are TRBV28 and TRBJ1-5; 8 nucleotides agree with TRBD1. The V gene's germline CDR1 is MDHEN and CDR2 SYDVKM. The V gene end was trimmed by 9 bases and the J gene end by 3 bases; junction bases not matched to a gene: 4. This CDR3 is built from 13 residues. CDR3 in amino acids: CASQDRVNQPQHF. In DNA form, the CDR3 reads TGTGCCAGTCAGGACAGGGTCAATCAGCCCCAGCATTTT. Together with reference TRBV28 and TRBJ1-5, the CDR3 gives the full variable domain: DVKVTQSSRYLVKRTGEKVFLECVQDMDHENMFWYRQDPGLGLRLIYFSYDVKMKEKGDIPEGYSVSREKKERFSLILESASTNQTSMYLCASQDRVNQPQHFGDGTRLSIL.